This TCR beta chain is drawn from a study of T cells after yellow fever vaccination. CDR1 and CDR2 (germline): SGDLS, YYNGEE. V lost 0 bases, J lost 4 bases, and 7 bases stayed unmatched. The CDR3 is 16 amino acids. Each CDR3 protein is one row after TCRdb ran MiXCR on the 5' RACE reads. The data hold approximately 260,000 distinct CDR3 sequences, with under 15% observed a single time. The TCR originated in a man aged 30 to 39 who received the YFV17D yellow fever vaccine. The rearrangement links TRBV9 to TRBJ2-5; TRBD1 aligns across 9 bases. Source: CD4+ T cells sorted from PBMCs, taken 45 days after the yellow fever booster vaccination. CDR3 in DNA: TGTGCCAGCAGCGTAGAGGGACAGGGAAGACCAGAGACCCAGTACTTC. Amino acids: CASSVEGQGRPETQYF.